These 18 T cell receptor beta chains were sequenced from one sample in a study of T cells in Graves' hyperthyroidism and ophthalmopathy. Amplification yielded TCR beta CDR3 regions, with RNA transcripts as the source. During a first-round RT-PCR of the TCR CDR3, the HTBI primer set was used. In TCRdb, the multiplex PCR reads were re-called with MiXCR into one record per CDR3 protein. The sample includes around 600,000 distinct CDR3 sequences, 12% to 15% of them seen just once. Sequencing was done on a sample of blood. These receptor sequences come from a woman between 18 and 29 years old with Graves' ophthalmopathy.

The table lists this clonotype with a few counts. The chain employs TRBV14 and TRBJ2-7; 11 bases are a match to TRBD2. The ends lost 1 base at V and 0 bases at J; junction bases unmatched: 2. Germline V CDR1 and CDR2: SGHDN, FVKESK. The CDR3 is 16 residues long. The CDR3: CASSQGTSGYSYEQYF. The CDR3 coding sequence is TGTGCCAGCAGCCAAGGGACTAGCGGGTACTCCTACGAGCAGTACTTC.

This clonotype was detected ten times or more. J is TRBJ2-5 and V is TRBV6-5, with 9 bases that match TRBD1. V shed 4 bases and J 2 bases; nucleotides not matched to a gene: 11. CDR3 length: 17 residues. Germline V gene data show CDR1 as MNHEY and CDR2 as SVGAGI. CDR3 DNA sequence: TGTGCCAGCAGTTTCCTTCCGGGACAGGGAACTCAAGAGACCCAGTACTTC. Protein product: CASSFLPGQGTQETQYF.

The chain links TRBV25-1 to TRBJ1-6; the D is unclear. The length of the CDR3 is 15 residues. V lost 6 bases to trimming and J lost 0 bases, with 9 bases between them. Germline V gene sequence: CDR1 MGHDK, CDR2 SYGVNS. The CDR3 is CASRQLSSYNSPLHF. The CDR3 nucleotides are TGTGCCAGCAGACAGCTCAGCTCCTATAATTCACCCCTCCACTTT.

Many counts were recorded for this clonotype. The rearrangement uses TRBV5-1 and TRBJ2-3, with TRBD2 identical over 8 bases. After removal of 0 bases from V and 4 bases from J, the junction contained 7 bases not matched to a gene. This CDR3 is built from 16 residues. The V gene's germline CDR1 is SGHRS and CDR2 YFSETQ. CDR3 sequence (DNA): TGCGCCAGCAGCTTGGCACTAGCGGCTAAAGCAGATACGCAGTATTTT. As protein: CASSLALAAKADTQYF. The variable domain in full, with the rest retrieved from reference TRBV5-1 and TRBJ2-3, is KAGVTQTPRYLIKTRGQQVTLSCSPISGHRSVSWYQQTPGQGLQFLFEYFSETQRNKGNFPGRFSGRQFSNSRSEMNVSTLELGDSALYLCASSLALAAKADTQYFGPGTRLTVL.

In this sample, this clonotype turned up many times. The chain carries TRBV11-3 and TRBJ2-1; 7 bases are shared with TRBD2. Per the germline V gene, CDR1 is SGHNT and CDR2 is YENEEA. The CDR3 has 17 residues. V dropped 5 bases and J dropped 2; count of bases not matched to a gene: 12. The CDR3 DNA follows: TGTGCCAGCAGCCCCACCTGGGGGGAGGGACCCTACAATGAGCAGTTCTTC. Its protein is CASSPTWGEGPYNEQFF.

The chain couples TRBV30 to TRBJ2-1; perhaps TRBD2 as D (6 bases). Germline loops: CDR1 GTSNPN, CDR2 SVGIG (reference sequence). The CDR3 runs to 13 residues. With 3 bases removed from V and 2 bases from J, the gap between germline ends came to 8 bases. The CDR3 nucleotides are TGTGCCTGGAGGCGGGGCCCCTACAATGAGCAGTTCTTC. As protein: CAWRRGPYNEQFF.

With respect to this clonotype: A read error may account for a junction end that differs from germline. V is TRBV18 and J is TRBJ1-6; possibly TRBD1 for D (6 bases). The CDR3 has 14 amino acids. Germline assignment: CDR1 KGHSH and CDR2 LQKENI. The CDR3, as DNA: TGTGCCAACTCACCCTCAGGGGCGGATTCACCCCTCCACTTT. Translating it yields CANSPSGADSPLHF.

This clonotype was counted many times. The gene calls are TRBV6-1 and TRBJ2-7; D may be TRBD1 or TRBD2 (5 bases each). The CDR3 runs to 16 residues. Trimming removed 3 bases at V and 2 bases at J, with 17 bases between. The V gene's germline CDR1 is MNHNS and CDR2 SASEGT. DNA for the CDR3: TGTGCCAGCAGTGACAGCGGCAGGGTCACGACCTACGAGCAGTACTTC. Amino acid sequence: CASSDSGRVTTYEQYF.

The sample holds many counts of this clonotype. The CDR3 protein is CASTLRTSGRTDTQYF. CDR3 coding DNA: TGTGCCAGCACCCTTCGGACTAGCGGGAGAACAGATACGCAGTATTTT. The chain has TRBV27 and TRBJ2-3; 13 positions agree with TRBD2. The CDR3 runs to 16 residues. Germline values: CDR1 MNHEY, CDR2 SMNVEV (reference sequence). V trimming: 7 bases; J trimming: 3 bases; junction bases outside the gene matches: 7.

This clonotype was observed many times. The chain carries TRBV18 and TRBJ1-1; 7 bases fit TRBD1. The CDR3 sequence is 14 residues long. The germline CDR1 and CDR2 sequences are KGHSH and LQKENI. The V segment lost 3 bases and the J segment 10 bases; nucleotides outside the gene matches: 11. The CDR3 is CASSPGQPQGRAFF. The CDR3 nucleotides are TGTGCCAGCTCACCTGGACAACCACAGGGGCGAGCTTTCTTT. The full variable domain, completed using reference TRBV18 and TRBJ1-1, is NAGVMQNPRHLVRRRGQEARLRCSPMKGHSHVYWYRQLPEEGLKFMVYLQKENIIDESGMPKERFSAEFPKEGPSILRIQQVVRGDSAAYFCASSPGQPQGRAFFGQGTRLTVV.

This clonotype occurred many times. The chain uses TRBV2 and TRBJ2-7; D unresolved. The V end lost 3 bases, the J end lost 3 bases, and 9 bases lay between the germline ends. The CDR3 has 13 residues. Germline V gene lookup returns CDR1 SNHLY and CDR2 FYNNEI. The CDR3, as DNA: TGTGCCAGCAGTGACTTGCTAAGCTACGAGCAGTACTTC. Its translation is CASSDLLSYEQYF.

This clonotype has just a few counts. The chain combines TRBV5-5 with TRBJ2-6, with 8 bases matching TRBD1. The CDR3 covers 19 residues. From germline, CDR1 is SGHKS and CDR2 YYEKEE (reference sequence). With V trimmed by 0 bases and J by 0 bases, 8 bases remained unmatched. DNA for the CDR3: TGTGCCAGCAGCTTGGCCCGGACAGGGCCCCCCTCTGGGGCCAACGTCCTGACTTTC. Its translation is CASSLARTGPPSGANVLTF.

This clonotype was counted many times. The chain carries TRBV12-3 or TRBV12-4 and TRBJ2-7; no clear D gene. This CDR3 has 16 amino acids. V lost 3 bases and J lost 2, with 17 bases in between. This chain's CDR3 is CASSFSAGSLTYEQYF. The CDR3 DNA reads TGTGCCAGCAGTTTCAGCGCCGGGTCCCTAACCTACGAGCAGTACTTC.

The CDR3 sequence: CSARVGRGPYNEQFF. The CDR3 bases are TGCAGTGCTAGAGTGGGCAGGGGGCCCTACAATGAGCAGTTCTTC. This sequence joins TRBV20-1 and TRBJ2-1; 8 bases are a match to TRBD1. The junction had 4 bases not matched to a gene; V was cut back by 1 base and J by 2 bases. This CDR3 region has 15 residues. Germline CDR1 reads DFQATT; CDR2 reads SNEGSKA (reference sequence).

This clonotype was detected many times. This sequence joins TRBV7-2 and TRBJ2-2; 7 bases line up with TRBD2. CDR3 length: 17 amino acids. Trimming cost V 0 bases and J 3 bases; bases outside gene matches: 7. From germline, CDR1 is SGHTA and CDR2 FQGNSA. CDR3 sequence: CASSLAWGEGHTGELFF. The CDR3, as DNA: TGTGCCAGCAGCTTAGCCTGGGGGGAGGGCCACACCGGGGAGCTGTTTTTT.

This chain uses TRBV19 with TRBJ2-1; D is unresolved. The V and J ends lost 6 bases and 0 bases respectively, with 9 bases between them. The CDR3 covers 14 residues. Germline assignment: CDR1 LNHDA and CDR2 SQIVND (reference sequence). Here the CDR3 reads CASSVGVSYNEQFF. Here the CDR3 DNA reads TGTGCCAGTAGCGTCGGCGTCTCCTACAATGAGCAGTTCTTC.

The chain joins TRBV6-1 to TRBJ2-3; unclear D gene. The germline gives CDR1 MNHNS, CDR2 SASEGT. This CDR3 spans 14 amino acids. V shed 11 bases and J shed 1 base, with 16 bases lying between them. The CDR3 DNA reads TGTGCCTCCTTACTAAACGGGCGCACAGATACGCAGTATTTT. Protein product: CASLLNGRTDTQYF.

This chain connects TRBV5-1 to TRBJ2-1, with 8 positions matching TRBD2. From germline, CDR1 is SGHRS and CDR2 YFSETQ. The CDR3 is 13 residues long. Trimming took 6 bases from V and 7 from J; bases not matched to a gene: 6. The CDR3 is CASTRGGSNEQFF. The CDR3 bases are TGCGCCAGCACCCGGGGGGGGAGTAATGAGCAGTTCTTC.